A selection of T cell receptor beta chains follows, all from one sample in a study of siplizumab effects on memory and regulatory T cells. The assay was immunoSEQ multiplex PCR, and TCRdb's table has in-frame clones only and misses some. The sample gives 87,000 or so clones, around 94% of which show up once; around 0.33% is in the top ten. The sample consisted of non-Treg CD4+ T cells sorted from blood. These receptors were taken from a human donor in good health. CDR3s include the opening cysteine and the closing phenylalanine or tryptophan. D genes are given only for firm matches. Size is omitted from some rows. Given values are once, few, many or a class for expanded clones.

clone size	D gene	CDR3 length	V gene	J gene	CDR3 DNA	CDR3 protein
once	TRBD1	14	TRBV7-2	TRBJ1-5	TGTGCCAGCAGCTCGCAGGGGGTTGATCAGCCCCAGCATTTT	CASSSQGVDQPQHF
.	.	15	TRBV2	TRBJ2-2	TGTGCCAGCAGTGGGAGAAAGACGAACACCGGGGAGCTGTTTTTT	CASSGRKTNTGELFF
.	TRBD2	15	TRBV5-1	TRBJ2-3	TGCGCCAGCAGCCCAGCGGGGGGATACACAGATACGCAGTATTTT	CASSPAGGYTDTQYF
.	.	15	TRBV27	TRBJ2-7	TGTGCCAGCAGCGAGCTCCTGGGACTCCCCTACGAGCAGTACTTC	CASSELLGLPYEQYF
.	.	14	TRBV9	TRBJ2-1	TGTGCCAGCAGCGTCGGACGCGCCTACAATGAGCAGTTCTTC	CASSVGRAYNEQFF
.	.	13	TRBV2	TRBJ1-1	TGTGCCACCCCCGTGTATTTGAACACTGAAGCTTTCTTT	CATPVYLNTEAFF
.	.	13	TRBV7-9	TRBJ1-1	TGTGCCAGCAGTCTGGACATGAACACTGAAGCTTTCTTT	CASSLDMNTEAFF
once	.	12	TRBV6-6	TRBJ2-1	TGTGCCAGCAGTTACGGGTCCAATGAGCAGTTCTTC	CASSYGSNEQFF
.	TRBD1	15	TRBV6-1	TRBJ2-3	TGTGCCAGCAGTGAAACCAGGGGGACGACAGATACGCAGTATTTT	CASSETRGTTDTQYF
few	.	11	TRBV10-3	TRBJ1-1	TGTGCCATCAGTGTTGACAACAAAGCTTTCTTT	CAISVDNKAFF
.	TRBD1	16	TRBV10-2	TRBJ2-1	TGCGCCAGCAGTGATATGTGGGACAGGGGAAAGGATGAGCAGTTCTTC	CASSDMWDRGKDEQFF
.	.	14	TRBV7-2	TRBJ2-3	TGTGCCAGCAGGCCGTGGGACCGCACAGATACGCAGTATTTT	CASRPWDRTDTQYF
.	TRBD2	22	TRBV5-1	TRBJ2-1	TGCGCCAGCAGCGGGGCGAACGTTTGGTACCCCCGAGGTAGCGGGGGGGCCAATGAGCAGTTCTTC	CASSGANVWYPRGSGGANEQFF
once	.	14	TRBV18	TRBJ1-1	TGTGCCAGCTCTTCGGCAGAGTTGAACACTGAAGCTTTCTTT	CASSSAELNTEAFF
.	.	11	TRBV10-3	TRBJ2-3	TGTGCCATCAGTGGGAGAGATACGCAGTATTTT	CAISGRDTQYF
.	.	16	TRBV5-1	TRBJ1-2	TGCGCCAGCAGCCGCGGGTCGGAAACTGGCCCCTATGGCTACACCTTC	CASSRGSETGPYGYTF
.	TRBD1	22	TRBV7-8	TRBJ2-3	TGTGCCAGCAGCTTATGGCCCGAGGGGTGGGAAGGGGGCAATCTTCTCACAGATACGCAGTATTTT	CASSLWPEGWEGGNLLTDTQYF
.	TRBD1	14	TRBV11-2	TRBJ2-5	TGTGCCAGCAGCTTATACAGGGGTCAAGAGACCCAGTACTTC	CASSLYRGQETQYF
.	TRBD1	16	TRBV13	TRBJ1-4	TGTGCCAGCAGCTTAAGACAGGGGATTGCTAATGAAAAACTGTTTTTT	CASSLRQGIANEKLFF
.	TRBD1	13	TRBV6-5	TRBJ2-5	TGTGCCAGCAGACGGGACAGGCAAGAGACCCAGTACTTC	CASRRDRQETQYF
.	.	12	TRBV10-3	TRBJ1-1	TGTGCCATCAGTGAATTTTCTCGGGAAGCTTTCTTT	CAISEFSREAFF
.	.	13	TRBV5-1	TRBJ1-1	TGCGCCAGCAGCTTGGGGTGGGACACTGAAGCTTTCTTT	CASSLGWDTEAFF
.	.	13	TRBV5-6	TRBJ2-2	TGTGCCAGCAGCTATAGCGGAACCGGGGAGCTGTTTTTT	CASSYSGTGELFF
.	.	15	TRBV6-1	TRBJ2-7	TGTGCCAGCAGTCTCGGAGGACAGATCTCCTACGAGCAGTACTTC	CASSLGGQISYEQYF
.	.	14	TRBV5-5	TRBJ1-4	TGTGCCAGCAGCTTCGCAGCCACTAATGAAAAACTGTTTTTT	CASSFAATNEKLFF
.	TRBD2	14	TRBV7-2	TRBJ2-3	TGTGCCAGCAGCACGGGACTAGCGGGGAATACGCAGTATTTT	CASSTGLAGNTQYF
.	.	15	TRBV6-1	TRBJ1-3	TGTGCCAGCAGTGAAATCCCCCTGCCTGGAAACACCATATATTTT	CASSEIPLPGNTIYF
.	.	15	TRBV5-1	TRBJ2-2	TGCGCCAGCAGCAAGTCCACTGGGGTCACCGGGGAGCTGTTTTTT	CASSKSTGVTGELFF
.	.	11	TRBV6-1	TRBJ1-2	TGTGCCAGCAGTCCAGGGTTAGGCTACACCTTC	CASSPGLGYTF
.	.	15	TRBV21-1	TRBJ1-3	TGTGCCAGCAGCTGCCGCGCAAGAGGTGGAAACACCATATATTTT	CASSCRARGGNTIYF
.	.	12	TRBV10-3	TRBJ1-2	TGTGCCATCAGTGAGTCGCGCTATGGCTACACCTTC	CAISESRYGYTF
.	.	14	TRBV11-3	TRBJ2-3	TGTGCCAGCAGCTTAGCGGCTTCCACAGATACGCAGTATTTT	CASSLAASTDTQYF
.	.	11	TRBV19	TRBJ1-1	TGTGCCAGTAGTATAGGTCTTGAAGCTTTCTTT	CASSIGLEAFF
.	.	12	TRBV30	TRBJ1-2	TGTGCCTGGAGTCAGGGCAGCTATGGCTACACCTTC	CAWSQGSYGYTF
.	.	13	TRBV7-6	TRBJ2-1	TGTGCCAGCAGCTTAGACTTAGGTTATGAGCAGTTCTTC	CASSLDLGYEQFF
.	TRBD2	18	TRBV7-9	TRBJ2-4	TGTGCCAGCAGCAGGGGACTAGCGGGAGTAGTGACCAAAAACATTCAGTACTTC	CASSRGLAGVVTKNIQYF
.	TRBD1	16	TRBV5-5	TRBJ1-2	TGTGCCAGCAGCTGGGCCGGGACAGGGAACGTCTATGGCTACACCTTC	CASSWAGTGNVYGYTF
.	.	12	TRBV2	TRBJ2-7	TGTGCCAGCAGCCAACTATATTACGAGCAGTACTTC	CASSQLYYEQYF
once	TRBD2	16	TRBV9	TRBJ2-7	TGTGCCAGCAGCGTAGGTTCTAGCGGGGGGATGTCCGAGCAGTACTTC	CASSVGSSGGMSEQYF
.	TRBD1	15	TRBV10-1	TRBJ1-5	TGCGCCAGCAGACCCACGGACAGGGGGCTGGGACCCCAGCATTTT	CASRPTDRGLGPQHF
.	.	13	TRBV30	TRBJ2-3	TGTGCCTGGAGGGTCGCCGCCACAGATACGCAGTATTTT	CAWRVAATDTQYF
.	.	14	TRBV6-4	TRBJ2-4	TGTGCCAGCAGTGACGTCAATCCTAAAAACATTCAGTACTTC	CASSDVNPKNIQYF
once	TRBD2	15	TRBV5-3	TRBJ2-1	TGTGCCAGAAGCTTCAGGCGGGGGGCCAACAATGAGCAGTTCTTC	CARSFRRGANNEQFF
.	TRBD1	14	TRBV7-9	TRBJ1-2	TGTGCCAGCAGCCCCCAGGGACAGGGCCATGGCTACACCTTC	CASSPQGQGHGYTF
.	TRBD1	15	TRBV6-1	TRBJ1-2	TGTGCCAGCAGTGAAGCTACAGGGGCCAGCTATGGCTACACCTTC	CASSEATGASYGYTF
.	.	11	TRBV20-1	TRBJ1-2	TGCAGTGCTAGGTCCGCTGATGGCTACACCTTC	CSARSADGYTF
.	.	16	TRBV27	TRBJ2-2	TGTGCCAGCAGTTCCCGTAGGGGGATGTACCCCGGGGAGCTGTTTTTT	CASSSRRGMYPGELFF
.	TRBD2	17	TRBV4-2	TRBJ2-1	TGTGCCAGCAGCCAAGGGACTAGCGGGAGTACCTCCAATGAGCAGTTCTTC	CASSQGTSGSTSNEQFF
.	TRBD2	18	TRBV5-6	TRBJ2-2	TGTGCCAGCAGCCTGCGGGGCCTTAGCGGGGACGGCACCGGGGAGCTGTTTTTT	CASSLRGLSGDGTGELFF
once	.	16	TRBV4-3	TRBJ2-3	TGCGCCAGCAGCCCATCACCAGACTATGGCACAGATACGCAGTATTTT	CASSPSPDYGTDTQYF
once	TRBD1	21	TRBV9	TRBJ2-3	TGTGCCAGCAGCGAACACGGACGGGGCAGGGGGCCTCCCCTAAGCACAGATACGCAGTATTTT	CASSEHGRGRGPPLSTDTQYF
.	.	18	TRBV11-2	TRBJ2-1	TGTGCCAGCAGTTCAGGCATCTGGCGGGCCGGGACGTGGAATGAGCAGTTCTTC	CASSSGIWRAGTWNEQFF
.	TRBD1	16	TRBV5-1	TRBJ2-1	TGCGCCAGCAGCTCGACAGGGGCTCCCATAAAGGTTGAGCAGTTCTTC	CASSSTGAPIKVEQFF
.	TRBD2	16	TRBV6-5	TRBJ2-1	TGTGCCAGCAGTTACAGCGGGAGAATACTGGGCAATGAGCAGTTCTTC	CASSYSGRILGNEQFF
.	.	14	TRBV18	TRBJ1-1	TGTGCCAGCTCTCCGGGGGCCTGGAACACTGAAGCTTTCTTT	CASSPGAWNTEAFF